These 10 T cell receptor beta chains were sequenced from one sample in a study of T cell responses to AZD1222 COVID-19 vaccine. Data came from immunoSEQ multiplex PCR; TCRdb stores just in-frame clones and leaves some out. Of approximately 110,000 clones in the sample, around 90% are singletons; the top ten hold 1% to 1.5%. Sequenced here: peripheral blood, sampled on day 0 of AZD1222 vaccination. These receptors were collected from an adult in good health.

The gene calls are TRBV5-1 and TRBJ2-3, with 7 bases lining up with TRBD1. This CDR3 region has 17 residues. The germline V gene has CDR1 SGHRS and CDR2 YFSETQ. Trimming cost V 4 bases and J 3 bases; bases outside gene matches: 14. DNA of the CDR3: TGCGCCAGCAGCGAGCGGTATTGGGACAGACTAACAGATACGCAGTATTTT. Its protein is CASSERYWDRLTDTQYF.

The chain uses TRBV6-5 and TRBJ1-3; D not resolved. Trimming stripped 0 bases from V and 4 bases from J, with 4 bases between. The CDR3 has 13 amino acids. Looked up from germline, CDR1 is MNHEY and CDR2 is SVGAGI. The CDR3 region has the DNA TGTGCCAGCAGTTACTCACAGGGAAACACCATATATTTT. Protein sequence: CASSYSQGNTIYF.

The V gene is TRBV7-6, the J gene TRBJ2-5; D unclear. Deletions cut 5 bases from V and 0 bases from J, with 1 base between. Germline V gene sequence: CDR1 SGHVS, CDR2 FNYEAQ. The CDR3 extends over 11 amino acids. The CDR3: CASSNQETQYF. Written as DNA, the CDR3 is TGTGCCAGCAGCAACCAAGAGACCCAGTACTTC.

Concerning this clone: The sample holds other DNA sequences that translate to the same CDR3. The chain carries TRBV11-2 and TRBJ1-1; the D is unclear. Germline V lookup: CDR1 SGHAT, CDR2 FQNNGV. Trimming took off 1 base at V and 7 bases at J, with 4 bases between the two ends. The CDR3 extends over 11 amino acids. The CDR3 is CASSLGSEAFF. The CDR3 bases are TGTGCCAGCAGCTTAGGAAGTGAAGCTTTCTTT.

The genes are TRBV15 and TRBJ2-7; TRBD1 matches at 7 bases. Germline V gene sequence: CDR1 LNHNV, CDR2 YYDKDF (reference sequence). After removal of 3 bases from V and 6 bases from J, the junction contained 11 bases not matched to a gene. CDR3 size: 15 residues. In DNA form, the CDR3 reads TGTGCCACCAGCAGGGGATTAGACAGGGCTCGCGAGCAGTACTTC. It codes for CATSRGLDRAREQYF.

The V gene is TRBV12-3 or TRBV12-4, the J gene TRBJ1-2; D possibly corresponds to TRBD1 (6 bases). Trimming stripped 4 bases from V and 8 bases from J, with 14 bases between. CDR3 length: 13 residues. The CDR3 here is CASSSLQGKGYTF. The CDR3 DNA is TGTGCCAGCAGTTCCCTACAGGGAAAGGGCTACACCTTC.

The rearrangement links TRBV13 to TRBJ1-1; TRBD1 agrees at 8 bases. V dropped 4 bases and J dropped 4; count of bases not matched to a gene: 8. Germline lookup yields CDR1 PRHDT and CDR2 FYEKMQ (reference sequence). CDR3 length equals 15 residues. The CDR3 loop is CASSSRTGPFTEAFF. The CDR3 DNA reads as TGTGCCAGCAGCTCGCGGACAGGGCCATTCACTGAAGCTTTCTTT. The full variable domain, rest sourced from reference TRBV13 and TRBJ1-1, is AAGVIQSPRHLIKEKRETATLKCYPIPRHDTVYWYQQGPGQDPQFLISFYEKMQSDKGSIPDRFSAQQFSDYHSELNMSSLELGDSALYFCASSSRTGPFTEAFFGQGTRLTVV.

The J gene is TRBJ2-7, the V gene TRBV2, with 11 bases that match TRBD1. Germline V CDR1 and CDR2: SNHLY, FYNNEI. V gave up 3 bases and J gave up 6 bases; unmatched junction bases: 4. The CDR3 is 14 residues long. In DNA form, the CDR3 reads TGTGCCAGCAGTGACCGGACAGGGGGCGGCGAGCAGTACTTC. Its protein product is CASSDRTGGGEQYF.

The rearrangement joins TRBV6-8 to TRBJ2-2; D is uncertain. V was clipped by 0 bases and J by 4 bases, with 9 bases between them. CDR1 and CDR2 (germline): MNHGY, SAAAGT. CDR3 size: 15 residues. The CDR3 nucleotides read TGTGCCAGCAGTTACTCGAAACAGACCACCGGGGAGCTGTTTTTT. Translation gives CASSYSKQTTGELFF.

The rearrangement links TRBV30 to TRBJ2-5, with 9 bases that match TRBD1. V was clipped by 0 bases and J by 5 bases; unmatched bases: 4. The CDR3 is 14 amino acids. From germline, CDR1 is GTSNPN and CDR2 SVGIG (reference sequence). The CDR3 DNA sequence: TGTGCCTGGAGTGTAACAGGGGGCAGCGAGACCCAGTACTTC. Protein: CAWSVTGGSETQYF. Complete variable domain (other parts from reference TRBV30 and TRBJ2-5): SQTIHQWPATLVQPVGSPLSLECTVEGTSNPNLYWYRQAAGRGLQLLFYSVGIGQISSEVPQNLSASRPQDRQFILSSKKLLLSDSGFYLCAWSVTGGSETQYFGPGTRLLVL.